This TCR beta chain was recorded in a study of STAT5B mutations in CD4+ large granular lymphocyte leukemia. In its sample, this clone was seen a few times. Its antigen is as yet unknown. CDR1 and CDR2 from the germline V gene are SGHRS and YFSETQ. V was clipped by 7 bases and J by 3 bases; unmatched bases: 5. The CDR3 totals 14 residues. Overall study results and limits: Higher CD4+ than CD8+ T-LGLL clonality might reflect small sample size. Less than 30% of private leukemic clonotypes occurred rarely in other patients' non-leukemic repertoires.

The method was immunoSEQ multiplex PCR; TCRdb's version includes in-frame clones alone and lacks a portion of them. The data show about 30,000 clones, roughly 77% seen once. Healthy controls were blood donor buffy coats. Sequencing was done on a sample of CD4+ T cells from blood buffy coats. This receptor was taken from a human donor in good health. The genes are TRBV5-1 and TRBJ2-2, with 8 bases that match TRBD1. The CDR3: CASSGQGDTGELFF. CDR3 coding DNA: TGCGCCAGCTCAGGACAGGGAGACACCGGGGAGCTGTTTTTT. Based on the CDR3 plus reference TRBV5-1 and TRBJ2-2, the full variable domain is KAGVTQTPRYLIKTRGQQVTLSCSPISGHRSVSWYQQTPGQGLQFLFEYFSETQRNKGNFPGRFSGRQFSNSRSEMNVSTLELGDSALYLCASSGQGDTGELFFGEGSRLTVL.